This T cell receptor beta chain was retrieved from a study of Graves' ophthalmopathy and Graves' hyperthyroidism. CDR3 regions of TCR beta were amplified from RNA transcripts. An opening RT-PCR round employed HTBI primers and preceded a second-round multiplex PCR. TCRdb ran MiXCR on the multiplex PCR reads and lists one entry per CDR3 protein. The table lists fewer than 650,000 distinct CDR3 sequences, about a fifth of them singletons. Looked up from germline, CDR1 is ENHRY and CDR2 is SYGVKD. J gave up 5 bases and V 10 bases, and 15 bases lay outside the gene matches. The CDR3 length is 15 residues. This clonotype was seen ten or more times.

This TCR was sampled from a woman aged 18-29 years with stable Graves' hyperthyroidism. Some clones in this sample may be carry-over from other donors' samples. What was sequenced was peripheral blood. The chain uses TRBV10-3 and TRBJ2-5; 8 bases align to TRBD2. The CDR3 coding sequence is TGTGCCACTCTCCAAACCAACCCGGGGGGGGAGACCCAGTACTTC. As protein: CATLQTNPGGETQYF.